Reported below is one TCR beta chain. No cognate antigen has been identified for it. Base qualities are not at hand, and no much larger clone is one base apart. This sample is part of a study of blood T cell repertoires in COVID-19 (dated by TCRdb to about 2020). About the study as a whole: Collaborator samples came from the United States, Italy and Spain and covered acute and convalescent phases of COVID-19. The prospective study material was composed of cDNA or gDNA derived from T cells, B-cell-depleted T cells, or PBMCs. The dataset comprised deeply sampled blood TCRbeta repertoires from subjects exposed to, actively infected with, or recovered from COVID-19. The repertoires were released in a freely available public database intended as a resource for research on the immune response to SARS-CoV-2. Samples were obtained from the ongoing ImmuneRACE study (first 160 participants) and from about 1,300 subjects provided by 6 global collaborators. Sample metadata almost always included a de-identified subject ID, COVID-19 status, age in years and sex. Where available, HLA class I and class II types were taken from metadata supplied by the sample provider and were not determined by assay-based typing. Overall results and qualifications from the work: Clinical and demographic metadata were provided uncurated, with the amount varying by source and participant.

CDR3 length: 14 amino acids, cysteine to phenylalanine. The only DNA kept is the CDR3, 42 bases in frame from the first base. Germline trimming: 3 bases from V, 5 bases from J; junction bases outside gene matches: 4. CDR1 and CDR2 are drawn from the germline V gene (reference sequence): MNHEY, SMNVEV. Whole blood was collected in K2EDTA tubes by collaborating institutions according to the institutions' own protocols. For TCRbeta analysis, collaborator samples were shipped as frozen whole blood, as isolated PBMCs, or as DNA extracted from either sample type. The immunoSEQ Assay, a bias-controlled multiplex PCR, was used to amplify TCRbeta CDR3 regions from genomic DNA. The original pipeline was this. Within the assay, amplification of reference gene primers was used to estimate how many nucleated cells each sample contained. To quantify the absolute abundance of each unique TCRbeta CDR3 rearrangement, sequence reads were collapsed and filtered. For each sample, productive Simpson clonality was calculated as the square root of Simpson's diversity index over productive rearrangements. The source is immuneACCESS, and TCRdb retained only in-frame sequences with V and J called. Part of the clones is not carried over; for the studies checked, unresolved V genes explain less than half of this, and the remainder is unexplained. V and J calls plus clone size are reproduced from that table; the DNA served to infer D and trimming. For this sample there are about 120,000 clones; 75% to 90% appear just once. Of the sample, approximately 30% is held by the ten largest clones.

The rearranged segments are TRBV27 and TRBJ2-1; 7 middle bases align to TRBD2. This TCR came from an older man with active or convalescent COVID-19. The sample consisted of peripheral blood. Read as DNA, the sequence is TGTGCCAGCAGTTTTAGGGAGGGAGACAATGAGCAGTTCTTC. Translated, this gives CASSFREGDNEQFF.